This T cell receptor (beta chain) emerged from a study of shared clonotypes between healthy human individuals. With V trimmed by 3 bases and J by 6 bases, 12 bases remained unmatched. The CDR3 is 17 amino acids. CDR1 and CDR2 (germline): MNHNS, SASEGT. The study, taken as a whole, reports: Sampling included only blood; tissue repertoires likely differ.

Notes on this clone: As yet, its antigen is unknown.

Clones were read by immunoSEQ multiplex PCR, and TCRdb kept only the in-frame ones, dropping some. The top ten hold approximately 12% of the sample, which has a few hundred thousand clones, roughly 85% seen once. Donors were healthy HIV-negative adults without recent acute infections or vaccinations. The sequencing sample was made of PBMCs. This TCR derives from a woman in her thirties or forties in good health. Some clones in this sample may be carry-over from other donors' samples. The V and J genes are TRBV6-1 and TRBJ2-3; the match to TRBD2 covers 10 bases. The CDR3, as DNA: TGTGCCAGCAGTGACCAACCAGGACTAGCGGTCTGGGATACGCAGTATTTT. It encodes CASSDQPGLAVWDTQYF.